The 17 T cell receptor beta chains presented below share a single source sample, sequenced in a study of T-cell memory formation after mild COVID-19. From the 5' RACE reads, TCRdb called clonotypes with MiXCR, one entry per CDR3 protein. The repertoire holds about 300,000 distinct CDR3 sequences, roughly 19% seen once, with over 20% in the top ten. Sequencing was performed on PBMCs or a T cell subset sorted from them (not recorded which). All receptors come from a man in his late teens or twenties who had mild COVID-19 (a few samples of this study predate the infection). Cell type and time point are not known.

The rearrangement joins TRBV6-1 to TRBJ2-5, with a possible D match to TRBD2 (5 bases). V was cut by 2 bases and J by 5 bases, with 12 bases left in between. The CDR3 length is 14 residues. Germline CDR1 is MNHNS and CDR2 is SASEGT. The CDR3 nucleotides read TGTGCCAGCAGTGAATCGGGCGGGTGGGAGACCCAGTACTTC. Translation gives CASSESGGWETQYF.

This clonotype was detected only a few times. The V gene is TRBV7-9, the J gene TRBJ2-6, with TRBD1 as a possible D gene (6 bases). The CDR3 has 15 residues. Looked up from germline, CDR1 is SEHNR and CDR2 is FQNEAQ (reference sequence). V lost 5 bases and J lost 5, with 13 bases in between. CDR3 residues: CASSLRGIRANVLTF. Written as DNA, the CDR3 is TGTGCCAGCAGCCTAAGGGGGATTCGGGCCAACGTCCTGACTTTC.

The DNA of the CDR3 is TGTGCCAGCAGAAGACACCCAGGGGGTAATGAAAAACTGTTTTTT. Its protein is CASRRHPGGNEKLFF. The chain has TRBV5-5 and TRBJ1-4; 7 bases align to TRBD1. CDR1 and CDR2 from the germline V gene are SGHKS and YYEKEE (reference sequence). CDR3 length: 15 amino acids. The J segment lost 4 bases and the V segment lost 5 bases, leaving 8 bases of the junction unmatched.

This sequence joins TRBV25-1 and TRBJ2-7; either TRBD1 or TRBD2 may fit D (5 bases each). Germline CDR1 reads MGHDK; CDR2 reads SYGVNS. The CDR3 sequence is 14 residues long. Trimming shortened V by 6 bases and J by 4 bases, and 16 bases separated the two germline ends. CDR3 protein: CASRRDRDDYEQYF. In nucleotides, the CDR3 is TGTGCCAGCAGAAGGGACCGGGACGATTACGAGCAGTACTTC.

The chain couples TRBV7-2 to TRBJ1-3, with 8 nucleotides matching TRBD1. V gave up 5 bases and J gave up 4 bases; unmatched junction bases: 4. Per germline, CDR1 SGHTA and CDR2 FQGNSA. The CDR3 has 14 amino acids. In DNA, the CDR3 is TGTGCCAGCAGCCCGACAGGGGCAGGAAACACCATATATTTT. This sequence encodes CASSPTGAGNTIYF.

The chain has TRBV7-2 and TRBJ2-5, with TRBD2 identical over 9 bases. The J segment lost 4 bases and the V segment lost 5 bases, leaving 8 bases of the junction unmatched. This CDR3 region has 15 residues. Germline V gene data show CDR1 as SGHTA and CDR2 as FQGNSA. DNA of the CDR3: TGTGCCAGCAGCACGAATGCGGGGGGGCGAGAGACCCAGTACTTC. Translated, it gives CASSTNAGGRETQYF.

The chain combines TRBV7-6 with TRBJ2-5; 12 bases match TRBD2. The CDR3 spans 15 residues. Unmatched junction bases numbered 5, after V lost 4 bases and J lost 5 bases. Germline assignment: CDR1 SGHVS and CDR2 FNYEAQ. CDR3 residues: CASSSGLAGGETQYF. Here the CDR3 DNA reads TGTGCCAGCAGCTCGGGACTAGCGGGCGGTGAGACCCAGTACTTC.

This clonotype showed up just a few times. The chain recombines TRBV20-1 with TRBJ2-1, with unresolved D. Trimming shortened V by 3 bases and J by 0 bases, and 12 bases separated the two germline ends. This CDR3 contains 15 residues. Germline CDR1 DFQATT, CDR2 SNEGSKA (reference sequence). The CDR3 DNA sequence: TGCAGTGCTAGCCGAAGCTTGGGCTCCTACAATGAGCAGTTCTTC. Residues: CSASRSLGSYNEQFF.

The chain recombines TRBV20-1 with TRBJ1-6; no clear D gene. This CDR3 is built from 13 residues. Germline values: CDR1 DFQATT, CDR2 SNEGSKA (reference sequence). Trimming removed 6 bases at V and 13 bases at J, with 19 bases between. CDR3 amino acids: CSAYTRSSSPLHF. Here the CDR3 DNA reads TGCAGTGCATACACTAGATCTTCATCCCCCCTCCACTTT.

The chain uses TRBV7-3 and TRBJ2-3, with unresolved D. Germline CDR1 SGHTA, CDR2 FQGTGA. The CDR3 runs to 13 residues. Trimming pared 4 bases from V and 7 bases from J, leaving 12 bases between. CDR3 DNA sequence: TGTGCCAGCAGCTCCTACGGCGCCTATACGCAGTATTTT. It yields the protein CASSSYGAYTQYF.

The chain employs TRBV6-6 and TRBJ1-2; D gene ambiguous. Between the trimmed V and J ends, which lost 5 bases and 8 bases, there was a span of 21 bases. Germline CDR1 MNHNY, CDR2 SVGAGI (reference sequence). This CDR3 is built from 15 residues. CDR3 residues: CASSPTRGWKGGYTF. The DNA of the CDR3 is TGTGCCAGCAGTCCCACTCGGGGTTGGAAAGGCGGCTACACCTTC.

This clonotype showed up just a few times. CDR3 amino acids: CASSWGAGGAYTF. CDR3 bases: TGTGCCAGCAGTTGGGGGGCAGGGGGCGCCTACACCTTC. The chain combines TRBV6-6 with TRBJ1-2; 8 bases match TRBD1. The CDR3 has 13 residues. V gave up 4 bases and J gave up 10 bases; unmatched junction bases: 8. Germline assignment: CDR1 MNHNY and CDR2 SVGAGI (reference sequence).

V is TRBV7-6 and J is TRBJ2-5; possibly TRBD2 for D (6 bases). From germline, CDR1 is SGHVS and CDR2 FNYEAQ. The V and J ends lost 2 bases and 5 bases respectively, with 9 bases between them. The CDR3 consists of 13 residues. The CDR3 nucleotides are TGTGCCAGCAGCTTATCCGCGGGGGAGACCCAGTACTTC. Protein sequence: CASSLSAGETQYF.

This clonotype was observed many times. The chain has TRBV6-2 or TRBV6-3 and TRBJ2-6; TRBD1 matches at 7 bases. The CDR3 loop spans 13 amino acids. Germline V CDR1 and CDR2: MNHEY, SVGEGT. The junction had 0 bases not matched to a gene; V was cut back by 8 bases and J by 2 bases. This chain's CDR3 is CASGTAGANVLTF. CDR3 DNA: TGTGCCAGCGGGACAGCTGGGGCCAACGTCCTGACTTTC.

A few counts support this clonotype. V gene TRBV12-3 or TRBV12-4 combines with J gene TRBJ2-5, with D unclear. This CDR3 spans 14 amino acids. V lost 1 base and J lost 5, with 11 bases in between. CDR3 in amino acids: CASSLVPALETQYF. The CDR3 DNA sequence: TGTGCCAGCAGTTTAGTCCCCGCATTGGAGACCCAGTACTTC.

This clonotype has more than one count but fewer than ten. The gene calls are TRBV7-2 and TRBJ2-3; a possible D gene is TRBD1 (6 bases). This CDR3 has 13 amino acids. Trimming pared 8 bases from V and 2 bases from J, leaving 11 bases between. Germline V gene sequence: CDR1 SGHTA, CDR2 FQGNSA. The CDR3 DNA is TGTGCCAGCGTACAGGGCCCCACAGATACGCAGTATTTT. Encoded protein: CASVQGPTDTQYF. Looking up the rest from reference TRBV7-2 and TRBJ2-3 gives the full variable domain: GAGVSQSPSNKVTEKGKDVELRCDPISGHTALYWYRQSLGQGLEFLIYFQGNSAPDKSGLPSDRFSAERTGGSVSTLTIQRTQQEDSAVYLCASVQGPTDTQYFGPGTRLTVL.

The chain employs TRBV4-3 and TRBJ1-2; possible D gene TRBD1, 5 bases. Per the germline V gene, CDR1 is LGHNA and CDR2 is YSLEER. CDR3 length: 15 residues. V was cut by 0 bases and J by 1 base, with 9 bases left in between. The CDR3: CASSQDWGFNYGYTF. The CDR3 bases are TGCGCCAGCAGCCAAGATTGGGGCTTTAACTATGGCTACACCTTC.